Each of the 29 T cell receptor beta chains below was sequenced from the same sample in a study of CD8 T cells in ankylosing spondylitis. MiXCR, run by TCRdb on the 5' RACE reads, gives a single entry per CDR3 protein. The table has 200,000 to 250,000 distinct CDR3 sequences, approximately 10% seen once. The sample consisted of blood, either unsorted or a sorted T cell fraction (not recorded which). These TCRs come from a male donor with ankylosing spondylitis or in good health (not recorded which).

This clonotype occurred many times. The chain recombines TRBV20-1 with TRBJ2-3, with a tentative D call TRBD2 (5 bases). CDR1 and CDR2 from the germline V gene are DFQATT and SNEGSKA (reference sequence). V dropped 4 bases and J dropped 5 bases, with 13 bases sitting between them. This CDR3 is built from 13 residues. CDR3 amino acids: CSAKFGVGDTQYF. The CDR3 nucleotides are TGCAGTGCTAAGTTCGGGGTGGGAGATACGCAGTATTTT.

V gene TRBV5-1 combines with J gene TRBJ2-2, with a possible D match to TRBD1 (5 bases). Germline V gives CDR1 SGHRS, CDR2 YFSETQ. The CDR3 has 16 residues. The V end lost 1 base, the J end lost 4 bases, and 14 bases lay between the germline ends. The CDR3 loop is CASSLIVAQGTGELFF. The CDR3, as DNA: TGCGCCAGCAGCTTGATAGTCGCGCAGGGCACCGGGGAGCTGTTTTTT.

In this sample, this clonotype turned up many times. The chain has TRBV7-8 and TRBJ2-7; 7 nucleotides align to TRBD1. The trim removed 3 bases at V and 2 bases at J, leaving 7 bases unmatched. From germline, CDR1 is SGHVS and CDR2 FQNEAQ. The CDR3 loop spans 15 amino acids. CDR3 sequence (DNA): TGTGCCAGCAGCTTCCCACCAGGGACAGCCTACGAGCAGTACTTC. Translation gives CASSFPPGTAYEQYF.

This clonotype appeared many times. The chain combines TRBV20-1 with TRBJ2-1; D not certain. V shed 0 bases and J shed 7 bases, with 7 bases lying between them. The CDR3 has 12 amino acids. Germline lookup yields CDR1 DFQATT and CDR2 SNEGSKA (reference sequence). The CDR3 here is CSARDEGNEQFF. CDR3 DNA: TGCAGTGCTAGAGATGAAGGGAATGAGCAGTTCTTC.

The chain carries TRBV12-3 or TRBV12-4 and TRBJ1-6; D uncertain. Trimming took 1 base from V and 0 from J, leaving 7 bases between them. This CDR3 is 16 amino acids long. The CDR3 is CASSLGGYSYNSPLHF. The DNA of the CDR3 is TGTGCCAGCAGTTTAGGGGGATACTCCTATAATTCACCCCTCCACTTT.

This clonotype was counted many times. The J gene is TRBJ1-3, the V gene TRBV7-9, with TRBD1 identical over 7 bases. CDR1 and CDR2 (germline): SEHNR, FQNEAQ (reference sequence). V lost 4 bases, J lost 5 bases, and 8 bases stayed unmatched. This CDR3 has 15 residues. The CDR3 bases are TGTGCCAGCAGCTCAGAGGGACAGCGCCGAAACACCATATATTTT. Translating gives CASSSEGQRRNTIYF.

This clonotype occurred a few times. The chain employs TRBV6-4 and TRBJ1-2; TRBD1 agrees at 9 bases. Trimming removed 5 bases from V and 4 bases from J; junction bases left unmatched: 5. This CDR3 spans 14 amino acids. In germline, CDR1 is MRHNA, CDR2 SNTAGT. The CDR3 here is CASSPSTGGYGYTF. CDR3 DNA: TGTGCCAGCAGTCCATCGACAGGGGGCTATGGCTACACCTTC.

This clonotype was detected ten times or more. The chain couples TRBV24-1 to TRBJ2-3; D may be TRBD2 (6 bases). With 6 bases removed from V and 0 bases from J, the gap between germline ends came to 12 bases. The CDR3 is 15 residues long. Germline-derived CDR1 and CDR2 are KGHDR and SFDVKD. CDR3 sequence (DNA): TGTGCCACCAGTCGTAGCGGAGCTAGCACAGATACGCAGTATTTT. Residues: CATSRSGASTDTQYF.

This clonotype was seen repeatedly, ten times or more. V and J are TRBV5-1 and TRBJ1-5, with TRBD1 matching 10 bases. The germline V gene has CDR1 SGHRS and CDR2 YFSETQ. CDR3 size: 15 residues. Trimming took 3 bases from V and 5 from J; bases not matched to a gene: 5. CDR3 protein: CASSSDGTGDQPQHF. For the CDR3, the DNA is TGCGCCAGCAGCTCGGACGGGACAGGGGATCAGCCCCAGCATTTT. Together with reference TRBV5-1 and TRBJ1-5, the CDR3 gives the full variable domain: KAGVTQTPRYLIKTRGQQVTLSCSPISGHRSVSWYQQTPGQGLQFLFEYFSETQRNKGNFPGRFSGRQFSNSRSEMNVSTLELGDSALYLCASSSDGTGDQPQHFGDGTRLSIL.

This clonotype was seen a handful of times. The gene calls are TRBV7-2 and TRBJ1-1; no firm D call. The length of the CDR3 is 14 residues. The V and J ends lost 5 bases and 13 bases respectively, with 23 bases between them. Germline V lookup: CDR1 SGHTA, CDR2 FQGNSA. The CDR3 coding sequence is TGTGCCAGCAGCCCCAAGGCCGTCCGGGATGATCATTTCTTT. Residues: CASSPKAVRDDHFF.

With respect to this clonotype: A much larger clonotype is one base distant, so this may be a read error. V usage is TRBV5-1 and J usage is TRBJ1-5; no clear D. Germline CDR1 SGHRS, CDR2 YFSETQ. The CDR3 totals 14 residues. Here the CDR3 DNA reads TGCGCCAGCACCTTGGGAGTGGCTAATCAGCCCCAGCATTTT. This gives the protein CASTLGVANQPQHF.

V is TRBV20-1 and J is TRBJ2-3, with 16 bases matching TRBD2. With V trimmed by 6 bases and J by 8 bases, 14 bases remained unmatched. The CDR3 loop spans 17 amino acids. The germline V gene has CDR1 DFQATT and CDR2 SNEGSKA (reference sequence). In nucleotides, the CDR3 is TGCAGTGCGCGAACCACGACGGGACTAGCGGGAGGGGGTACGCAGTATTTT. Protein sequence: CSARTTTGLAGGGTQYF.

This clonotype was seen ten or more times. V gene TRBV20-1 combines with J gene TRBJ2-2; TRBD2 might be the D (5 bases). The V end was cut by 3 bases, the J end by 3 bases, with 20 bases between. Germline-derived CDR1 and CDR2 are DFQATT and SNEGSKA (reference sequence). There are 17 residues in the CDR3. The CDR3 sequence is CSASDPWRRPDTGELFF. DNA for the CDR3: TGCAGTGCTAGTGACCCCTGGAGGAGACCCGACACCGGGGAGCTGTTTTTT.

Only a few counts were recorded for this clonotype. The J gene is TRBJ1-4, the V gene TRBV3-1; D is ambiguous. The CDR3 contains 12 residues. Germline V lookup: CDR1 LGHDT, CDR2 YNNKEL (reference sequence). V shed 1 base and J shed 8 bases, with 5 bases lying between them. The CDR3: CASSQGEEKLFF. Written as DNA, the CDR3 is TGTGCCAGCAGCCAAGGGGAGGAAAAACTGTTTTTT.

The sample holds many counts of this clonotype. This sequence joins TRBV12-3 or TRBV12-4 and TRBJ1-1, with 8 bases lining up with TRBD1. After removal of 7 bases from V and 3 bases from J, the junction contained 7 bases not matched to a gene. The CDR3 length is 14 residues. The chain's CDR3 is CASTNQGAYTEAFF. CDR3 DNA sequence: TGTGCCAGCACCAACCAGGGGGCGTACACTGAAGCTTTCTTT.

This clonotype was counted ten times or more. This sequence joins TRBV20-1 and TRBJ2-3; tentative D call: TRBD2 (6 bases). V lost 3 bases and J lost 0, with 16 bases in between. Germline lookup yields CDR1 DFQATT and CDR2 SNEGSKA (reference sequence). The CDR3 is 16 amino acids. The CDR3 loop reads CSASRRASASTDTQYF. The CDR3 bases are TGCAGTGCTAGTCGGAGGGCATCTGCTAGCACAGATACGCAGTATTTT.

This clonotype was found many times. The chain joins TRBV7-2 to TRBJ1-3; 11 bases fit TRBD1. V lost 3 bases, J lost 2 bases, and 0 bases stayed unmatched. Germline V gene sequence: CDR1 SGHTA, CDR2 FQGNSA. The CDR3 totals 15 residues. CDR3 residues: CASSLDRGPGNTIYF. The CDR3 DNA reads TGTGCCAGCAGCTTGGACAGGGGGCCTGGAAACACCATATATTTT.

Worth noting for this clonotype: A clone one base away is much larger, so this may be a read error. The chain carries TRBV20-1 and TRBJ2-7; the D gene is possibly TRBD2 (7 bases). Trimming removed 6 bases at V and 1 base at J, with 19 bases between. The CDR3 runs to 15 residues. The germline gives CDR1 DFQATT, CDR2 SNEGSKA (reference sequence). The CDR3 DNA follows: TGCAGTGCCGCCGGGACTGGGGGGGCGTCCTACGAGCAGTACTTC. Its protein product is CSAAGTGGASYEQYF.

This clonotype was observed many times. The CDR3 is CASSLSGGDTDTQYF. The CDR3 DNA reads as TGTGCCAGCAGCCTTAGCGGGGGGGACACAGATACGCAGTATTTT. V gene TRBV7-3 combines with J gene TRBJ2-3; TRBD2 matches 11 bases. Germline V gene sequence: CDR1 SGHTA, CDR2 FQGTGA. This CDR3 has 15 amino acids. V dropped 5 bases and J dropped 2; count of bases not matched to a gene: 3.

Many counts were recorded for this clonotype. The chain employs TRBV20-1 and TRBJ2-3, with D perhaps assigned TRBD1 or TRBD2 (6 bases each). The CDR3 runs 15 residues. Trimming removed 5 bases from V and 2 bases from J, with 17 bases in between. The germline V gene encodes CDR1 DFQATT and CDR2 SNEGSKA (reference sequence). The CDR3 reads CSAEDLGGLTDTQYF. Here the CDR3 DNA reads TGCAGTGCTGAGGACCTGGGGGGCCTCACAGATACGCAGTATTTT.

The V call is TRBV2, the J call TRBJ2-1; no definite D call. CDR1 and CDR2 from the germline V gene are SNHLY and FYNNEI. This CDR3 has 14 residues. The V gene lost 6 bases and the J gene lost 2 bases, with 11 bases spanning the gap. CDR3 sequence: CASRADDTYNEQFF. The CDR3 coding sequence is TGTGCCAGCAGGGCCGACGATACCTACAATGAGCAGTTCTTC.

The CDR3 sequence is CSVPGQGLDEQFF. The CDR3 DNA sequence: TGCAGCGTACCGGGACAGGGATTGGATGAGCAGTTCTTC. The chain combines TRBV29-1 with TRBJ2-1, with 9 bases lining up with TRBD1. The CDR3 has 13 residues. The junction had 8 bases not matched to a gene; V was cut back by 6 bases and J by 8 bases. Germline CDR1 reads SQVTM; CDR2 reads ANQGSEA.

J is TRBJ2-5 and V is TRBV5-1; TRBD2 aligns across 9 bases. Germline V gene sequence: CDR1 SGHRS, CDR2 YFSETQ. The length of the CDR3 is 16 residues. Germline trimming cut 0 bases from V and 4 bases from J; bases unmatched to any gene: 7. For the CDR3, the DNA is TGCGCCAGCAGCTTGGCCGGCGGGGGGGCCGCAGAGACCCAGTACTTC. This gives the protein CASSLAGGGAAETQYF.

This clonotype has ten or more counts. The chain couples TRBV5-1 to TRBJ2-1; D perhaps matches TRBD1 (6 bases). Germline assignment: CDR1 SGHRS and CDR2 YFSETQ. V lost 4 bases and J lost 8, with 22 bases in between. This CDR3 comprises 16 residues. The DNA for the CDR3 is TGCGCCAGCAGCACGGAACAGGGAGACTCAAACGATGAGCAGTTCTTC. Its translation: CASSTEQGDSNDEQFF. The full variable domain, completed using reference TRBV5-1 and TRBJ2-1, is KAGVTQTPRYLIKTRGQQVTLSCSPISGHRSVSWYQQTPGQGLQFLFEYFSETQRNKGNFPGRFSGRQFSNSRSEMNVSTLELGDSALYLCASSTEQGDSNDEQFFGPGTRLTVL.

This clonotype was counted once. The chain combines TRBV27 with TRBJ2-1, with D perhaps matching TRBD2 (5 bases). This CDR3 is built from 17 residues. V was cut by 5 bases and J by 0 bases, with 17 bases left in between. The germline CDR1 and CDR2 sequences are MNHEY and SMNVEV (reference sequence). The CDR3 here is CASSALDGLSSYNEQFF. CDR3 DNA sequence: TGTGCCAGCAGTGCGCTGGACGGACTGAGCTCCTACAATGAGCAGTTCTTC.

The sample holds many counts of this clonotype. J is TRBJ2-7 and V is TRBV27; D gene unclear. The ends were cut back, 4 bases at V and 5 bases at J, with 15 bases in the middle. The CDR3 covers 14 residues. Germline lookup yields CDR1 MNHEY and CDR2 SMNVEV (reference sequence). The CDR3 DNA sequence: TGTGCCAGCAGTTCGGTTCTTTATTTGGACGAGCAGTACTTC. It specifies CASSSVLYLDEQYF.

In this sample, this clonotype turned up a few times. The CDR3, as DNA: TGTGCCAGCAGTTACAGGACAGGGGGCTGGACTGAAGCTTTCTTT. Encoded protein: CASSYRTGGWTEAFF. The genes are TRBV6-5 and TRBJ1-1; 11 nucleotides align to TRBD1. V was pared by 2 bases and J by 5 bases, with 4 bases of the junction left unmatched. CDR1 MNHEY and CDR2 SVGAGI come from the germline V gene. The CDR3 contains 15 residues.

This clonotype was seen repeatedly, ten times or more. This chain connects TRBV5-1 to TRBJ2-7; 8 bases are a match to TRBD1. The CDR3 is made up of 15 amino acids. Germline CDR1 SGHRS, CDR2 YFSETQ. V dropped 2 bases and J dropped 4; count of bases not matched to a gene: 8. The CDR3 DNA reads TGCGCCAGCAGCTTCGGACAGGGTGGTTTGTACGAGCAGTACTTC. Residues: CASSFGQGGLYEQYF.

In this sample, this clonotype turned up many times. V and J are TRBV12-3 or TRBV12-4 and TRBJ2-1, with 9 positions matching TRBD2. The ends lost 5 bases at V and 2 bases at J; junction bases unmatched: 4. This CDR3 contains 15 residues. CDR3 DNA sequence: TGTGCCAGCAGTACTAGCGGGTCCCCCTACAATGAGCAGTTCTTC. It yields the protein CASSTSGSPYNEQFF.